This TCR beta chain was sequenced during a study of T cells after yellow fever vaccination (dated by TCRdb to about 2019). Regarding the research as a whole: The SMART-Seq v4 Ultra Low Input RNA kit was used to prepare libraries from fractions with low cell numbers. Blood samples were taken at several timepoints before and after primary and secondary immunization, and bulk PBMC replicates and cell subsets were isolated. The cohort comprised two healthy male donors, one aged 18 to 29 and one aged 30 to 40 years. Bulk TCR alpha and beta repertoires were sequenced longitudinally to track T-cell clones before and after primary and booster YFV17D yellow fever vaccination. Study-level results and caveats: Only a couple of donors were included in the study, so the extent to which the findings can be generalized is limited. A small share of clonotypes was detected in both CD4 and CD8 compartments, with the overlap likely arising from convergent recombination. After the booster, most of the clones that had expanded following primary vaccination were detected again (almost 98% of CD4 and roughly 90% of CD8), which suggests that memory was broadly maintained. Compared with the primary T-cell response, the secondary T-cell response was faster but weaker, reaching its peak on day 5 rather than on day 15. Computational filtering was needed because FACS-sorted repertoires could contain abundant contaminating clonotypes from the bulk population.

This clonotype was detected only a few times. No much larger clone exists at a distance of one base, and base qualities are not known. The treatment or condition label corresponds to: live attenuated yellow fever vaccine strain. PBMCs were isolated from peripheral blood using a standard Ficoll-Paque protocol. Epitope-specific CD8 T cells were sorted with a dextramer loaded with the yellow fever NS4B epitope peptide, and anti-CD3 and anti-CD8 staining was applied. RNA was extracted with TriZol from bulk PBMCs, CD4 and CD8 fractions, and dextramer-positive and dextramer-negative fractions. TCR cDNA was synthesized by 5'RACE template switching, through which a universal primer site and unique molecular identifiers were introduced. Priming for cDNA synthesis came from both the TCR alpha and TCR beta constant segments. Library amplification used two PCR steps, and the second PCR step added sample barcodes and sequencing adapters. Sequencing of libraries was performed on Illumina HiSeq 2500 (2x100 bp) or NovaSeq (2x150 bp). The paper's data handling went like this. MIGEC handled demultiplexing of reads and collapsing into UMI consensus sequences, while MiXCR performed V(D)J alignment. Vaccine-responding clonotypes were identified with edgeR using replicate PBMC samples, with FDR below 0.01 and a log2 fold change above 5 up to day 15 being required. Bulk clonotypes were assigned CD4 or CD8 identity according to which sequenced CD4 or CD8 repertoire held them at higher abundance. Clonotypes enriched at least 10-fold in dextramer-positive versus dextramer-negative fractions were classed as NS4B-specific, and CD4-biased clonotypes were left out. TCRdb took the public reads, trimmed them with fastp at Q25, ran MiXCR for clone calling and kept in-frame beta chains. Entries are consolidated by CDR3 protein sequence, retaining the most common genes and DNA. The authors' filters were not applied to this entry. The sample table holds 40,000 to 50,000 distinct CDR3 sequences, of which about 6.8% were seen once. The ten largest clonotypes hold 15% of the sample.

This receptor was obtained from a man under 40 who received the YFV17D yellow fever vaccine. Specimen: CD8+ T cells not binding an NS4B(214-222) dextramer, sorted from PBMCs, collected 45 days after the yellow fever booster vaccination. Read against the paper, the sample's cell subset or site label means: NS4B epitope dextramer-negative CD8 T cells.

In nucleotide form, the sequence is TGTGCCAGCAGCTTGCCTACTAGCGGGAGTGGGGCAGGGTACGAGCAGTACTTC. The translation is CASSLPTSGSGAGYEQYF. The chain is made from TRBV5-5 and TRBJ2-7; TRBD2 fits 11 bases in the junction. CDR1 SGHKS and CDR2 YYEKEE were looked up in the germline V gene (reference sequence). Compared with germline, V lacks 1 base and J lacks 4 bases; bases without a gene match: 13. The CDR3 starts with the cysteine, ends with the phenylalanine, and has 18 residues. This entry keeps only the CDR3 DNA: 54 bases, framed from base 1.